The sequence of this T cell receptor (beta chain) was determined in a study of T cell responses to AZD1222 COVID-19 vaccine. Findings of the study overall: When two AZD1222 doses had been given, Spike-specific TCR breadth and depth rose. Donors, mostly white British, included more females; clonal diversity was possibly underestimated.

TCRdb's table, derived via immunoSEQ multiplex PCR, lists solely in-frame clones and lacks some. The repertoire holds fewer than 200,000 clones, with around 90% as singletons. The CDR3 has 15 residues. Germline assignment: CDR1 MNHEY and CDR2 SVGEGT. V lost 2 bases to trimming and J lost 3 bases; unmatched junction nucleotides: 4. Of note for this clone: Its antigen is unknown.

The sequence derives from an adult in good health. The gene calls are TRBV6-2 or TRBV6-3 and TRBJ2-7; 10 bases agree with TRBD1. Sequencing used peripheral blood, obtained on day 0 of AZD1222 vaccination. The CDR3, as DNA: TGTGCCAGCAGTTACGCCGGACAGGGGGGCTACGAGCAGTACTTC. This sequence encodes CASSYAGQGGYEQYF.